The 28 T cell receptor beta chains listed next were all sequenced from one sample in a study of PD-1 blockade in classical Hodgkin lymphoma. Produced via immunoSEQ multiplex PCR; TCRdb's table is partial and in-frame only. The sample holds about 13,000 clones, approximately 90% seen once. Each patient's relapse followed autologous stem cell transplantation, and brentuximab vedotin exposure varied. Source: peripheral blood mononuclear cells (PBMCs), taken at baseline. These receptor sequences come from a human donor with classical Hodgkin lymphoma.

This rearrangement joins TRBV30 to TRBJ2-3; D may match TRBD1 or TRBD2 (5 bases each). The CDR3 runs 13 residues. Per germline, CDR1 GTSNPN and CDR2 SVGIG (reference sequence). The germline V and J ends were trimmed by 3 bases and 1 base, with 8 bases remaining between them. The CDR3 is CAWSRDGTDTQYF. The CDR3 nucleotides read TGTGCCTGGAGCCGGGACGGCACAGATACGCAGTATTTT.

As DNA, the CDR3 is TGTGCCAGCAGCCAATCGATCCAAAAGCAGTACTTC. Residues: CASSQSIQKQYF. The V call is TRBV16, the J call TRBJ2-7; D is unclear. Trimming removed 0 bases from V and 8 bases from J, with 8 bases in between. The germline CDR1 and CDR2 sequences are KGHSY and FQNENV. The CDR3 spans 12 residues.

The chain is built from TRBV7-3 and TRBJ2-2; TRBD2 matches at 13 bases. J was trimmed by 3 bases and V by 1 base; bases with no gene match: 5. Germline assignment: CDR1 SGHTA and CDR2 FQGTGA. CDR3 length: 18 residues. CDR3 amino acids: CASSLRGLAGDYTGELFF. As DNA, the CDR3 is TGTGCCAGCAGCTTAAGAGGACTAGCGGGGGATTACACCGGGGAGCTGTTTTTT.

The chain employs TRBV18 and TRBJ2-3; 7 bases are a match to TRBD1. The trim removed 3 bases at V and 2 bases at J, leaving 11 bases unmatched. Looked up from germline, CDR1 is KGHSH and CDR2 is LQKENI. The CDR3 extends over 17 amino acids. The CDR3 DNA reads as TGTGCCAGCTCACCGGCGGAGCCGACAGGGTCCACAGATACGCAGTATTTT. It is translated as CASSPAEPTGSTDTQYF. The whole variable domain, filled in from reference TRBV18 and TRBJ2-3, reads NAGVMQNPRHLVRRRGQEARLRCSPMKGHSHVYWYRQLPEEGLKFMVYLQKENIIDESGMPKERFSAEFPKEGPSILRIQQVVRGDSAAYFCASSPAEPTGSTDTQYFGPGTRLTVL.

The chain combines TRBV2 with TRBJ2-7; D gene ambiguous. V lost 6 bases, J lost 3 bases, and 9 bases lay in between. Looked up from germline, CDR1 is SNHLY and CDR2 is FYNNEI. The CDR3 has 12 amino acids. The CDR3 region is CASRANYYEQYF. The CDR3 DNA follows: TGTGCCAGCAGAGCCAACTACTACGAGCAGTACTTC.

V usage is TRBV27 and J usage is TRBJ2-1; TRBD2 matches at 8 bases. V shed 3 bases, J shed 2 bases, and the junction held 9 bases outside the gene matches. This CDR3 contains 17 residues. Per germline, CDR1 MNHEY and CDR2 SMNVEV (reference sequence). This chain's CDR3 is CASSLGAGDVTYNEQFF. DNA of the CDR3: TGTGCCAGCAGTTTGGGAGCGGGAGACGTAACCTACAATGAGCAGTTCTTC.

The rearrangement joins TRBV4-1 to TRBJ1-3, with D unresolved. The CDR3 covers 16 residues. Per the germline V gene, CDR1 is MGHRA and CDR2 is YSYEKL. The V and J ends lost 8 bases and 2 bases respectively, with 19 bases between them. The CDR3 DNA reads as TGCGCCAGCCGGCAGTTGGGGAGAGGCGCTGGAAACACCATATATTTT. Amino acid sequence: CASRQLGRGAGNTIYF.

This chain connects TRBV13 to TRBJ1-2, with a tentative D call TRBD1 (6 bases). This CDR3 spans 15 amino acids. In germline, CDR1 is PRHDT, CDR2 FYEKMQ (reference sequence). V lost 4 bases to trimming and J lost 0 bases, with 12 bases between them. The CDR3: CASSSRQASNYGYTF. Written as DNA, the CDR3 is TGTGCCAGCAGCTCCCGACAGGCTTCTAACTATGGCTACACCTTC.

The chain couples TRBV21-1 to TRBJ2-7; the table assigns TRBD2, which was not confirmed against the DNA. TRBV21-1 is reported as a pseudogene. CDR3 length: 14 amino acids. CDR3 DNA sequence: TGTGCCAGCAGCAAAGCGGCGGGAGGCTACGAGCAGTACTTC. It codes for CASSKAAGGYEQYF.

V and J are TRBV18 and TRBJ2-7; D not certain. This CDR3 spans 13 amino acids. V lost 2 bases, J lost 4 bases, and 9 bases lay in between. Per the germline V gene, CDR1 is KGHSH and CDR2 is LQKENI. CDR3: CASSPAPWYEQYF. CDR3 DNA: TGTGCCAGCTCACCAGCCCCATGGTACGAGCAGTACTTC.

The V and J genes are TRBV5-4 and TRBJ2-1; D possibly matches TRBD1 or TRBD2 (6 bases each). V lost 0 bases to trimming and J lost 5 bases, with 9 bases between them. The CDR3 consists of 14 residues. The V gene's germline CDR1 is SGHNT and CDR2 YYREEE (reference sequence). The DNA of the CDR3 is TGTGCCAGCAGCTTGGGGGGGGCTGACAATGAGCAGTTCTTC. The encoded protein is CASSLGGADNEQFF.

The chain is built from TRBV6-1 and TRBJ2-4; D perhaps matches TRBD2 (6 bases). The germline V gene encodes CDR1 MNHNS and CDR2 SASEGT. The CDR3 runs 16 residues. V was cut by 2 bases and J by 1 base, with 12 bases left in between. CDR3 nucleotides: TGTGCCAGCAGTGAACGGGGGATGGGGGCCAAAAACATTCAGTACTTC. Translating gives CASSERGMGAKNIQYF.

The V call is TRBV9, the J call TRBJ2-1; TRBD2 aligns across 10 bases. J was trimmed by 7 bases and V by 3 bases; bases with no gene match: 7. The CDR3 is 15 residues long. The germline CDR1 and CDR2 sequences are SGDLS and YYNGEE. The CDR3 region has the DNA TGTGCCAGCAGCGAAGCGGGGGGGTTCCCTAATGAGCAGTTCTTC. It codes for CASSEAGGFPNEQFF.

The V gene is TRBV19, the J gene TRBJ1-6; D call uncertain. Germline CDR1 and CDR2: LNHDA and SQIVND (reference sequence). Trimming pared 3 bases from V and 0 bases from J, leaving 18 bases between. This CDR3 has 19 residues. CDR3 in DNA: TGTGCCAGTAGTATTCAATCCTTCCCTCGGCTCTCCTATAATTCACCCCTCCACTTT. Its protein is CASSIQSFPRLSYNSPLHF.

This clone showed up just once. V is TRBV10-3 and J is TRBJ2-1, with TRBD2 as a possible D gene (6 bases). With 10 bases removed from V and 2 bases from J, the gap between germline ends came to 15 bases. This CDR3 region has 14 residues. Germline CDR1 ENHRY, CDR2 SYGVKD. For the CDR3, the DNA is TGTGCCACCCGGGCGGGACCCGCCTACAATGAGCAGTTCTTC. This gives the protein CATRAGPAYNEQFF.

This clone was seen a single time. The chain combines TRBV5-8 with TRBJ1-1; D gene unclear. Germline V gene lookup returns CDR1 SGHTS and CDR2 YDEGEE. The V end lost 4 bases, the J end lost 1 base, and 5 bases lay between the germline ends. The length of the CDR3 is 12 residues. CDR3 in DNA: TGTGCCAGCAGCCCACAGAACACTGAAGCTTTCTTT. It encodes CASSPQNTEAFF.

This chain uses TRBV7-3 with TRBJ2-5; D is perhaps TRBD2 (6 bases). The V end was cut by 2 bases, the J end by 5 bases, with 15 bases between. The CDR3 runs 15 residues. Germline V lookup: CDR1 SGHTA, CDR2 FQGTGA. The CDR3 loop is CASSLGTGVGETQYF. The CDR3 nucleotides read TGTGCCAGCAGCTTAGGAACGGGGGTGGGCGAGACCCAGTACTTC.

CDR3 residues: CASSYGASEQFF. CDR3 coding DNA: TGTGCCAGCAGTTACGGGGCATCTGAGCAGTTCTTC. This chain connects TRBV6-5 to TRBJ2-1; possible D gene TRBD1, 5 bases. The CDR3 has 12 residues. With 2 bases removed from V and 9 bases from J, the gap between germline ends came to 8 bases. Germline CDR1 reads MNHEY; CDR2 reads SVGAGI.

The rearrangement joins TRBV7-2 to TRBJ2-3, with a tentative D call TRBD2 (6 bases). V lost 1 base and J 7 bases, leaving 12 bases between the germline ends. There are 14 residues in the CDR3. CDR1 and CDR2 from the germline V gene are SGHTA and FQGNSA. The DNA of the CDR3 is TGTGCCAGCAGCTTAGAGATGGGACTCCATACGCAGTATTTT. Encoded protein: CASSLEMGLHTQYF.

The chain is built from TRBV15 and TRBJ1-5, with no clear D. Germline loops: CDR1 LNHNV, CDR2 YYDKDF (reference sequence). CDR3 length equals 14 residues. The V and J ends lost 1 base and 4 bases respectively, with 8 bases between them. The CDR3 reads CATSRVERNQPQHF. The CDR3 DNA reads as TGTGCCACCAGCAGAGTGGAGAGGAATCAGCCCCAGCATTTT.

The V and J genes are TRBV6-5 and TRBJ2-5; 7 bases agree with TRBD1. The CDR3 loop spans 16 amino acids. V lost 4 bases to trimming and J lost 4 bases; unmatched junction nucleotides: 12. Germline V gives CDR1 MNHEY, CDR2 SVGAGI. The CDR3 coding sequence is TGTGCCAGCAGTTCCCCGGCAGGGGGTTTCGGAGAGACCCAGTACTTC. This encodes CASSSPAGGFGETQYF.

The chain joins TRBV14 to TRBJ2-3; 7 bases agree with TRBD2. Germline CDR1 is SGHDN and CDR2 is FVKESK. J lost 0 bases, V lost 8 bases, and 5 bases had no gene match. This CDR3 contains 14 residues. CDR3 residues: CASGSGDSTDTQYF. In DNA form, the CDR3 reads TGTGCCAGCGGGAGCGGGGATAGCACAGATACGCAGTATTTT.

V and J are TRBV7-3 and TRBJ2-2; D unclear. Trimming took 1 base from V and 1 from J, leaving 7 bases between them. CDR1 SGHTA and CDR2 FQGTGA come from the germline V gene. This CDR3 has 15 amino acids. CDR3 protein: CASSLSGQNTGELFF. CDR3 DNA sequence: TGTGCCAGCAGCTTAAGTGGCCAGAACACCGGGGAGCTGTTTTTT. Based on the CDR3 plus reference TRBV7-3 and TRBJ2-2, the full variable domain is GAGVSQTPSNKVTEKGKYVELRCDPISGHTALYWYRQSLGQGPEFLIYFQGTGAADDSGLPNDRFFAVRPEGSVSTLKIQRTERGDSAVYLCASSLSGQNTGELFFGEGSRLTVL.

The chain is built from TRBV7-6 and TRBJ2-7; D gene unclear. Germline lookup yields CDR1 SGHVS and CDR2 FNYEAQ. This CDR3 has 14 residues. Trimming took 1 base from V and 1 from J, leaving 8 bases between them. The CDR3 bases are TGTGCCAGCAGCTTAGGGCATTGGTCCTACGAGCAGTACTTC. Protein product: CASSLGHWSYEQYF.

The gene calls are TRBV29-1 and TRBJ1-5, with D maybe TRBD1 (5 bases). Germline V lookup: CDR1 SQVTM, CDR2 ANQGSEA. V dropped 6 bases and J dropped 0 bases, with 15 bases sitting between them. The CDR3 is 15 residues long. This CDR3 is CSVRLWGNSNQPQHF. The CDR3 DNA reads as TGCAGCGTGAGATTGTGGGGGAATAGCAATCAGCCCCAGCATTTT.

The chain carries TRBV11-2 and TRBJ1-5, with 7 bases that match TRBD1. Germline V gene data show CDR1 as SGHAT and CDR2 as FQNNGV. The CDR3 totals 18 residues. V trimming: 1 base; J trimming: 0 bases; junction bases outside the gene matches: 9. CDR3 coding DNA: TGTGCCAGCAGCTTAGGGGACAGCCCTTACAATAGCAATCAGCCCCAGCATTTT. Encoded protein: CASSLGDSPYNSNQPQHF.

The genes are TRBV5-1 and TRBJ1-4, with TRBD1 matching over 7 bases. This CDR3 spans 15 amino acids. The junction had 3 bases not matched to a gene; V was cut back by 4 bases and J by 0 bases. Germline CDR1 reads SGHRS; CDR2 reads YFSETQ. In DNA form, the CDR3 reads TGCGCCAGCAGCCCCCAGGGGGCAACTAATGAAAAACTGTTTTTT. As protein: CASSPQGATNEKLFF.

V gene TRBV12-5 combines with J gene TRBJ1-2, with a tentative D call TRBD1 (5 bases). The CDR3 loop spans 19 amino acids. The V gene lost 0 bases and the J gene lost 8 bases, with 28 bases spanning the gap. Germline values: CDR1 LGHNT, CDR2 FRNRAP. DNA for the CDR3: TGTGCTAGTGGTTTGGTACTGAGAGGGACCATACAGAACTCGAGGGGCTACACCTTC. Residues: CASGLVLRGTIQNSRGYTF.